The 31 T cell receptor beta chains reported below all come from one sample, sequenced in a study of CD8 T cells in Susac syndrome. RNA, at 0.5 to 1 ug, was reverse transcribed with random hexamers. TCRdb recomputed calls from the immunoSEQ multiplex PCR reads with MiXCR, one row per CDR3 protein. The sample has 130,000 or so distinct CDR3 sequences, approximately 90% seen once. Sequencing was carried out using CD8+ T cells from PBMCs. These receptors were taken from a human donor with multiple sclerosis.

This sequence joins TRBV7-6 and TRBJ1-1, with D unclear. The CDR3 is 13 amino acids. V gave up 3 bases and J gave up 7 bases, with 12 bases separating them. Germline values: CDR1 SGHVS, CDR2 FNYEAQ. The DNA for the CDR3 is TGTGCCAGCAGCTTGGACCCCGAACGTGAAGCTTTCTTT. Protein: CASSLDPEREAFF.

J is TRBJ1-5 and V is TRBV11-2; a weak D match, TRBD1 (5 bases). CDR1 SGHAT and CDR2 FQNNGV come from the germline V gene. The CDR3 covers 13 residues. The V end was cut by 5 bases, the J end by 4 bases, with 9 bases between. The chain's CDR3 is CASSLRVNQPQHF. CDR3 sequence (DNA): TGTGCCAGCAGCCTCAGGGTTAATCAGCCCCAGCATTTT.

The sample holds one count of this clonotype. The gene calls are TRBV7-9 and TRBJ2-1; D is possibly TRBD1 or TRBD2 (5 bases each). This CDR3 spans 15 amino acids. V was pared by 8 bases and J by 2 bases, with 16 bases between. CDR1 and CDR2 (germline): SEHNR, FQNEAQ (reference sequence). CDR3 DNA: TGTGCCAGCCTACAAGGGGAGAGGGCCTACAATGAGCAGTTCTTC. Its translation is CASLQGERAYNEQFF.

J is TRBJ1-5 and V is TRBV2; no reliable D call. Germline V gene data show CDR1 as SNHLY and CDR2 as FYNNEI. V lost 2 bases and J lost 4, with 6 bases in between. The CDR3 loop spans 13 amino acids. CDR3 nucleotides: TGTGCCAGCAGTGAAATGGGGAATCAGCCCCAGCATTTT. Translation gives CASSEMGNQPQHF.

J is TRBJ2-1 and V is TRBV12-3 or TRBV12-4; no clear D gene. CDR3 length equals 14 residues. Trimming cost V 2 bases and J 3 bases, with 8 bases left between them. CDR3 nucleotides: TGTGCCAGCAGTTTACTGCCCCTCTACAATGAGCAGTTCTTC. Translating it yields CASSLLPLYNEQFF.

V and J are TRBV2 and TRBJ2-1, with 13 bases fitting TRBD2. This CDR3 region has 15 residues. Looked up from germline, CDR1 is SNHLY and CDR2 is FYNNEI. The J segment lost 1 base and the V segment lost 8 bases, leaving 2 bases of the junction unmatched. The CDR3 protein is CASGLAGVSYNEQFF. The CDR3 DNA sequence: TGTGCCAGCGGACTAGCGGGGGTATCCTACAATGAGCAGTTCTTC.

Only one count was recorded for this clonotype. This chain connects TRBV18 to TRBJ2-1, with 9 positions matching TRBD2. This CDR3 comprises 17 residues. Germline loops: CDR1 KGHSH, CDR2 LQKENI. The V segment lost 0 bases and the J segment 7 bases; nucleotides outside the gene matches: 10. The CDR3 region is CASSPPSREGEENEQFF. The CDR3 DNA follows: TGTGCCAGCTCACCACCTTCGCGGGAGGGCGAGGAAAATGAGCAGTTCTTC.

The J gene is TRBJ2-1, the V gene TRBV29-1, with 9 bases that match TRBD2. V dropped 2 bases and J dropped 2; count of bases not matched to a gene: 10. This CDR3 is built from 17 residues. Germline assignment: CDR1 SQVTM and CDR2 ANQGSEA. CDR3 sequence: CSVEHPLAGGPYNEQFF. In nucleotides, the CDR3 is TGCAGCGTTGAACATCCCCTGGCGGGAGGGCCCTACAATGAGCAGTTCTTC.

Here the CDR3 DNA reads TGTGCCCGTTTGTGGAAAATGCGGAGCAATCAGCCCCAGCATTTT. It translates to CARLWKMRSNQPQHF. J is TRBJ1-5 and V is TRBV6-4; D is unclear. Trimming took off 11 bases at V and 1 base at J, with 18 bases between the two ends. Germline-derived CDR1 and CDR2 are MRHNA and SNTAGT. This CDR3 region has 15 residues.

The chain links TRBV6-5 to TRBJ2-7, with D perhaps assigned TRBD1 or TRBD2 (5 bases each). Deletions cut 7 bases from V and 6 bases from J, with 19 bases between. The germline V gene has CDR1 MNHEY and CDR2 SVGAGI. The CDR3 has 14 amino acids. The CDR3 reads CASIPGPYGIEQYF. The CDR3 DNA is TGTGCCAGCATCCCAGGGCCTTACGGGATCGAGCAGTACTTC.

The V gene is TRBV5-6, the J gene TRBJ2-2; D gene ambiguous. CDR1 is SGHDT and CDR2 is YYEEEE in the germline V gene. This CDR3 has 13 amino acids. Trimming stripped 4 bases from V and 6 bases from J, with 10 bases between. CDR3 nucleotides: TGTGCCAGCAGCCCGACCCTGGCCGGGGAGCTGTTTTTT. Protein sequence: CASSPTLAGELFF. The whole variable domain, filled in from reference TRBV5-6 and TRBJ2-2, reads DAGVTQSPTHLIKTRGQQVTLRCSPKSGHDTVSWYQQALGQGPQFIFQYYEEEERQRGNFPDRFSGHQFPNYSSELNVNALLLGDSALYLCASSPTLAGELFFGEGSRLTVL.

The chain employs TRBV9 and TRBJ1-5, with unresolved D. Germline V gives CDR1 SGDLS, CDR2 YYNGEE. V was pared by 7 bases and J by 4 bases, with 6 bases between. This CDR3 contains 11 residues. In nucleotides, the CDR3 is TGTGCCAGCCACCGGAATCAGCCCCAGCATTTT. Its translation: CASHRNQPQHF. Filled out from reference TRBV9 and TRBJ1-5, the complete variable domain reads DSGVTQTPKHLITATGQRVTLRCSPRSGDLSVYWYQQSLDQGLQFLIQYYNGEERAKGNILERFSAQQFPDLHSELNLSSLELGDSALYFCASHRNQPQHFGDGTRLSIL.

The chain has TRBV7-9 and TRBJ2-2, with 7 bases that match TRBD2. In germline, CDR1 is SEHNR, CDR2 FQNEAQ (reference sequence). The trim removed 3 bases at V and 4 bases at J, leaving 5 bases unmatched. This CDR3 spans 15 amino acids. The CDR3 DNA follows: TGTGCCAGCAGCTTGAGGGAGGGCCCCACCGGGGAGCTGTTTTTT. It encodes CASSLREGPTGELFF. The full variable domain, in which reference TRBV7-9 and TRBJ2-2 provide the parts outside the CDR3, is DTGVSQNPRHKITKRGQNVTFRCDPISEHNRLYWYRQTLGQGPEFLTYFQNEAQLEKSRLLSDRFSAERPKGSFSTLEIQRTEQGDSAMYLCASSLREGPTGELFFGEGSRLTVL.

V and J are TRBV7-9 and TRBJ2-7, with TRBD1 identical over 9 bases. The V gene end was trimmed by 5 bases and the J gene end by 7 bases; junction bases not matched to a gene: 6. Germline V gives CDR1 SEHNR, CDR2 FQNEAQ (reference sequence). There are 13 residues in the CDR3. The CDR3 DNA sequence: TGTGCCAGCAGCCCCGGGACAGGGCATGAGCAGTACTTC. Protein sequence: CASSPGTGHEQYF.

This chain links TRBV24-1 with TRBJ2-2, with D possibly being TRBD1 or TRBD2 (5 bases each). This CDR3 spans 13 amino acids. Trimming removed 7 bases from V and 4 bases from J, with 9 bases in between. From germline, CDR1 is KGHDR and CDR2 SFDVKD. Here the CDR3 DNA reads TGTGCCACCAGAGTGGGGGTCACCGGGGAGCTGTTTTTT. It yields the protein CATRVGVTGELFF.

This clonotype was seen a handful of times. As DNA, the CDR3 is TGTGCCAGCAGCTTGGGAGCGGGAGGGCCAGCAGATACGCAGTATTTT. As protein: CASSLGAGGPADTQYF. The chain recombines TRBV11-2 with TRBJ2-3, with 10 bases aligning to TRBD2. This CDR3 has 16 amino acids. Unmatched junction bases numbered 7, after V lost 3 bases and J lost 4 bases. CDR1 and CDR2 (germline): SGHAT, FQNNGV.

This rearrangement joins TRBV5-1 to TRBJ1-1, with D tentatively TRBD1 (5 bases). This CDR3 has 13 amino acids. Deletions cut 0 bases from V and 6 bases from J, with 9 bases between. CDR1 SGHRS and CDR2 YFSETQ come from the germline V gene. The CDR3 sequence is CASSLGGPPEAFF. Here the CDR3 DNA reads TGCGCCAGCAGCTTGGGGGGCCCCCCTGAAGCTTTCTTT.

This clonotype was recorded only once. The gene calls are TRBV24-1 and TRBJ2-2; D remains unclear. Germline V CDR1 and CDR2: KGHDR, SFDVKD. V was trimmed by 4 bases and J by 6 bases, leaving 8 bases between them. This CDR3 contains 13 residues. CDR3 DNA sequence: TGTGCCACCAGTGAACTGGTTTCCGGGGAGCTGTTTTTT. This gives the protein CATSELVSGELFF.

The chain links TRBV4-1 to TRBJ1-1, with D possibly TRBD1 on 6 matching bases. Trimming removed 7 bases from V and 0 bases from J, with 12 bases in between. The CDR3 length is 14 residues. CDR1 is MGHRA and CDR2 is YSYEKL in the germline V gene. The CDR3 spells CASNGQQMNTEAFF. The CDR3 DNA reads as TGCGCCAGCAACGGACAGCAGATGAACACTGAAGCTTTCTTT.

The chain is built from TRBV7-9 and TRBJ2-1, with a possible D match to TRBD2 (6 bases). V was cut by 2 bases and J by 15 bases, with 20 bases left in between. The CDR3 totals 14 residues. Germline loops: CDR1 SEHNR, CDR2 FQNEAQ (reference sequence). This CDR3 reads CASSLTGDHRFLFF. CDR3 DNA: TGTGCCAGCAGCTTAACGGGGGACCACAGGTTTTTGTTCTTC.

The chain uses TRBV20-1 and TRBJ1-2; D gene uncertain. The V end was cut by 6 bases, the J end by 0 bases, with 2 bases between. Germline CDR1 reads DFQATT; CDR2 reads SNEGSKA (reference sequence). The CDR3 sequence is 10 residues long. CDR3 in amino acids: CSAPNYGYTF. Written as DNA, the CDR3 is TGCAGTGCCCCTAACTATGGCTACACCTTC.

The rearrangement links TRBV3-1 to TRBJ2-5, with 8 bases that match TRBD2. The CDR3 length is 16 residues. The germline CDR1 and CDR2 sequences are LGHDT and YNNKEL (reference sequence). After removal of 0 bases from V and 1 base from J, the junction contained 4 bases not matched to a gene. The CDR3 reads CASSQDVSGGQETQYF. The CDR3 DNA reads as TGTGCCAGCAGCCAAGATGTCAGCGGGGGCCAAGAGACCCAGTACTTC.

This chain joins TRBV29-1 and TRBJ2-7; the D gene could be TRBD1 or TRBD2 (5 bases each). Trimming removed 0 bases from V and 5 bases from J, with 11 bases in between. Germline V gene data show CDR1 as SQVTM and CDR2 as ANQGSEA. This CDR3 region has 13 residues. Here the CDR3 reads CSVEDMGDDEQYF. In nucleotides, the CDR3 is TGCAGCGTTGAAGATATGGGGGACGACGAGCAGTACTTC.

The J gene is TRBJ2-1, the V gene TRBV6-5; possible D gene TRBD2, 6 bases. The CDR3 extends over 16 amino acids. The germline V gene encodes CDR1 MNHEY and CDR2 SVGAGI. Trimming took off 0 bases at V and 1 base at J, with 10 bases between the two ends. For the CDR3, the DNA is TGTGCCAGCAGTTACTCTTCGGGGGAATCCTACAATGAGCAGTTCTTC. Its protein is CASSYSSGESYNEQFF.

The rearrangement links TRBV6-2 or TRBV6-3 to TRBJ2-6; TRBD2 matches 10 bases. Germline V gives CDR1 MNHEY, CDR2 SVGEGT. This CDR3 region has 17 residues. The J segment lost 1 base and the V segment lost 8 bases, leaving 8 bases of the junction unmatched. The CDR3 protein is CASRSLAGVSGANVLTF. CDR3 nucleotide sequence: TGTGCCAGCCGATCCCTAGCGGGAGTTTCTGGGGCCAACGTCCTGACTTTC.

The rearrangement links TRBV27 to TRBJ2-4; D unclear. V was clipped by 4 bases and J by 0 bases, with 4 bases between them. CDR1 MNHEY and CDR2 SMNVEV come from the germline V gene (reference sequence). The CDR3 totals 13 residues. CDR3 amino acids: CASSSIAKNIQYF. CDR3 DNA sequence: TGTGCCAGCAGTTCCATAGCCAAAAACATTCAGTACTTC.

This rearrangement joins TRBV7-6 to TRBJ2-1; possibly TRBD2 for D (6 bases). Trimming took 0 bases from V and 5 from J, leaving 20 bases between them. Germline values: CDR1 SGHVS, CDR2 FNYEAQ. The CDR3 loop spans 18 amino acids. CDR3 residues: CASSLALVRREFHNEQFF. CDR3 coding DNA: TGTGCCAGCAGCTTAGCCCTCGTCAGGAGGGAGTTCCACAATGAGCAGTTCTTC.

This rearrangement joins TRBV6-1 to TRBJ2-3; D gene ambiguous. CDR1 and CDR2 from the germline V gene are MNHNS and SASEGT. There are 15 residues in the CDR3. Trimming left V 4 bases short and J 6 bases short, with 17 bases between. The CDR3 DNA reads TGTGCCAGCAGTGCGCCCCACACAACTTCGGATACGCAGTATTTT. It codes for CASSAPHTTSDTQYF.

The genes are TRBV7-9 and TRBJ1-5, with D unresolved. The V gene's germline CDR1 is SEHNR and CDR2 FQNEAQ (reference sequence). This CDR3 comprises 16 residues. Trimming left V 1 base short and J 0 bases short, with 10 bases between. The CDR3 region is CASSLVLGDSNQPQHF. The DNA of the CDR3 is TGTGCCAGCAGCTTAGTCCTGGGAGATAGCAATCAGCCCCAGCATTTT.

The chain uses TRBV12-3 or TRBV12-4 and TRBJ2-7; 9 bases are shared with TRBD2. The CDR3 totals 14 residues. With 5 bases clipped from V and 2 bases from J, the junction kept 4 bases outside the gene matches. The CDR3 DNA reads TGTGCCAGCAGTGGGACTAGCAATCCCTACGAGCAGTACTTC. This encodes CASSGTSNPYEQYF.

The chain uses TRBV11-1 and TRBJ2-7, with a tentative D call TRBD2 (5 bases). There are 14 residues in the CDR3. V gave up 5 bases and J gave up 3 bases, with 14 bases separating them. Germline V gives CDR1 SGHAT, CDR2 FQDESV (reference sequence). The CDR3 nucleotides read TGTGCCAGCAGCCCCCGCGACTACCACTACGAGCAGTACTTC. This codes for CASSPRDYHYEQYF.